A single sample is the source of the 25 T cell receptor beta chains below, sequenced in a study of blood T cell repertoires in COVID-19. Profiled with immunoSEQ multiplex PCR; TCRdb holds only in-frame clones, not every one. The table has around 70,000 clones, roughly 89% seen once. The specimen sequenced was peripheral blood. These receptor sequences come from a man at least 80 years old with acute or convalescent COVID-19.

The genes are TRBV5-1 and TRBJ2-5; possible D gene TRBD2, 7 bases. This CDR3 is 13 amino acids long. Germline V gene sequence: CDR1 SGHRS, CDR2 YFSETQ. The V end was cut by 6 bases, the J end by 5 bases, with 14 bases between. In nucleotides, the CDR3 is TGCGCCAGCAAGTCGGGGGGCATTGAGACCCAGTACTTC. Its protein product is CASKSGGIETQYF.

The rearrangement joins TRBV6-1 to TRBJ1-2; D perhaps matches TRBD1 (6 bases). Germline V gene sequence: CDR1 MNHNS, CDR2 SASEGT. The V gene lost 2 bases and the J gene lost 4 bases, with 11 bases spanning the gap. The CDR3 consists of 14 residues. CDR3 amino acids: CASSEYQGPYGYTF. As DNA, the CDR3 is TGTGCCAGCAGTGAATATCAGGGGCCCTATGGCTACACCTTC.

This rearrangement joins TRBV6-6 to TRBJ1-5, with TRBD1 identical over 7 bases. Looked up from germline, CDR1 is MNHNY and CDR2 is SVGAGI (reference sequence). The CDR3 loop spans 18 amino acids. With 5 bases clipped from V and 4 bases from J, the junction kept 17 bases outside the gene matches. CDR3 sequence: CASSPATGNEGYNQPQHF. CDR3 coding DNA: TGTGCCAGCAGTCCGGCGACAGGGAACGAGGGGTATAATCAGCCCCAGCATTTT.

This sequence joins TRBV19 and TRBJ2-2, with a tentative D call TRBD1 (5 bases). The V gene's germline CDR1 is LNHDA and CDR2 SQIVND (reference sequence). Trimming took off 3 bases at V and 0 bases at J, with 8 bases between the two ends. This CDR3 contains 15 residues. The CDR3 nucleotides are TGTGCCAGTAGTATTGGGGCAGCGAACACCGGGGAGCTGTTTTTT. It specifies CASSIGAANTGELFF.

The rearrangement links TRBV6-5 to TRBJ1-2; 8 bases agree with TRBD1. The CDR3 has 15 amino acids. V dropped 6 bases and J dropped 8; count of bases not matched to a gene: 14. Germline CDR1 MNHEY, CDR2 SVGAGI. CDR3 loop: CASSLTDPGGRGYTF. CDR3 nucleotides: TGTGCCAGCAGCCTAACAGACCCAGGGGGCCGAGGCTACACCTTC.

The V and J genes are TRBV7-3 and TRBJ2-5; 8 positions match TRBD2. Trimming at V came to 1 base and at J to 3 bases, leaving 4 bases not matched to a gene. CDR1 is SGHTA, CDR2 FQGTGA, per germline. The length of the CDR3 is 15 residues. DNA for the CDR3: TGTGCCAGCAGCTTAATCGGGGGGGTAGAAGAGACCCAGTACTTC. Residues: CASSLIGGVEETQYF.

The rearrangement links TRBV5-4 to TRBJ1-1, with D perhaps TRBD1 (5 bases). CDR3 size: 12 residues. Between the trimmed V and J ends, which lost 3 bases and 4 bases, there was a span of 7 bases. The germline V gene has CDR1 SGHNT and CDR2 YYREEE (reference sequence). CDR3 sequence: CASSWGGTEAFF. In DNA, the CDR3 is TGTGCCAGCAGCTGGGGGGGCACTGAAGCTTTCTTT.

This clone has a handful of counts. J is TRBJ1-4 and V is TRBV12-3 or TRBV12-4; D gene unclear. V was trimmed by 5 bases and J by 4 bases, leaving 5 bases between them. The CDR3 consists of 12 residues. The CDR3, as DNA: TGTGCCAGCAGTGACATTAATGAAAAACTGTTTTTT. Protein product: CASSDINEKLFF.

The rearrangement links TRBV6-5 to TRBJ2-7; tentative D call: TRBD2 (7 bases). Germline loops: CDR1 MNHEY, CDR2 SVGAGI. The CDR3 is 14 residues long. V shed 6 bases and J shed 5 bases, with 17 bases lying between them. The CDR3: CASSSGTRPDEQYF. The DNA for the CDR3 is TGTGCCAGCAGCAGCGGGACAAGACCCGACGAGCAGTACTTC.

The chain joins TRBV30 to TRBJ1-4; 9 bases are a match to TRBD1. CDR1 and CDR2 (germline): GTSNPN, SVGIG (reference sequence). With 3 bases clipped from V and 7 bases from J, the junction kept 6 bases outside the gene matches. This CDR3 is 14 amino acids long. This CDR3 is CAWSRGQGSEKLFF. The CDR3 nucleotides read TGTGCCTGGAGCCGGGGACAGGGTAGTGAAAAACTGTTTTTT.

This sequence joins TRBV5-1 and TRBJ2-2; the D gene is possibly TRBD1 (6 bases). Germline V gene sequence: CDR1 SGHRS, CDR2 YFSETQ. The CDR3 contains 15 residues. Trimming shortened V by 3 bases and J by 0 bases, and 9 bases separated the two germline ends. The CDR3 sequence: CASSSTGSNTGELFF. CDR3 in DNA: TGCGCCAGCAGCTCCACAGGGTCGAACACCGGGGAGCTGTTTTTT.

This clone was seen just once. The chain recombines TRBV24-1 with TRBJ1-1; 9 nucleotides align to TRBD1. Per germline, CDR1 KGHDR and CDR2 SFDVKD. The CDR3 length is 14 residues. The J segment lost 6 bases and the V segment lost 3 bases, leaving 4 bases of the junction unmatched. CDR3 loop: CATSDNRGPAEAFF. CDR3 bases: TGTGCCACCAGTGATAACAGGGGGCCTGCTGAAGCTTTCTTT.

The V gene is TRBV24-1, the J gene TRBJ2-3; the D gene is possibly TRBD1 (6 bases). CDR3 size: 17 residues. Germline assignment: CDR1 KGHDR and CDR2 SFDVKD. V lost 5 bases and J 1 base, leaving 18 bases between the germline ends. The DNA of the CDR3 is TGTGCCACCAGTGCATCGACAGGTCCCCAAGGCACAGATACGCAGTATTTT. Its protein is CATSASTGPQGTDTQYF.

CDR3 DNA sequence: TGTGCCAGCATGAGGACACAGTCTACCTACGAGCAGTACTTC. Protein: CASMRTQSTYEQYF. The J gene is TRBJ2-7, the V gene TRBV2; weak D call: TRBD1 (5 bases). The CDR3 runs to 14 residues. Germline CDR1 is SNHLY and CDR2 is FYNNEI. Trimming shortened V by 7 bases and J by 2 bases, and 15 bases separated the two germline ends.

The rearrangement uses TRBV24-1 and TRBJ2-3, with TRBD2 matching 7 bases. Germline CDR1 reads KGHDR; CDR2 reads SFDVKD. This CDR3 region has 15 residues. J gave up 2 bases and V 6 bases, and 7 bases lay outside the gene matches. CDR3 sequence (DNA): TGTGCCACCAGTCGGACGGGGGGTATCACAGATACGCAGTATTTT. It yields the protein CATSRTGGITDTQYF.

This clone was seen a few times. The chain is built from TRBV9 and TRBJ2-7, with D unresolved. V lost 0 bases to trimming and J lost 1 base, with 11 bases between them. Germline V gene data show CDR1 as SGDLS and CDR2 as YYNGEE. The CDR3 consists of 15 residues. CDR3: CASSVAEVPSYEQYF. The CDR3 region has the DNA TGTGCCAGCAGCGTAGCTGAGGTTCCGTCCTACGAGCAGTACTTC. The full variable domain, rest sourced from reference TRBV9 and TRBJ2-7, is DSGVTQTPKHLITATGQRVTLRCSPRSGDLSVYWYQQSLDQGLQFLIQYYNGEERAKGNILERFSAQQFPDLHSELNLSSLELGDSALYFCASSVAEVPSYEQYFGPGTRLTVT.

The chain recombines TRBV11-2 with TRBJ2-5; 8 bases fit TRBD2. V lost 1 base, J lost 3 bases, and 4 bases stayed unmatched. The CDR3 has 15 amino acids. Germline V gene data show CDR1 as SGHAT and CDR2 as FQNNGV. The DNA for the CDR3 is TGTGCCAGCAGCTTAGTCCTAGCGGGTAAAGAGACCCAGTACTTC. Its protein product is CASSLVLAGKETQYF.

The rearrangement links TRBV6-5 to TRBJ2-7; tentatively, D is TRBD2 (7 bases). The CDR3 loop spans 14 amino acids. V lost 5 bases to trimming and J lost 1 base, with 12 bases between them. CDR1 and CDR2 (germline): MNHEY, SVGAGI. The CDR3 loop is CASSLGGASYEQYF. The DNA of the CDR3 is TGTGCCAGCAGTCTTGGGGGGGCTTCCTACGAGCAGTACTTC.

V is TRBV29-1 and J is TRBJ1-1; TRBD1 might be the D (6 bases). The germline V and J ends were trimmed by 4 bases and 2 bases, with 17 bases remaining between them. Looked up from germline, CDR1 is SQVTM and CDR2 is ANQGSEA. The CDR3 has 15 residues. CDR3 residues: CSVVLPGALNTEAFF. Written as DNA, the CDR3 is TGCAGCGTTGTACTCCCAGGGGCTTTAAACACTGAAGCTTTCTTT. The variable domain in full, completed from reference TRBV29-1 and TRBJ1-1, reads SAVISQKPSRDICQRGTSLTIQCQVDSQVTMMFWYRQQPGQSLTLIATANQGSEATYESGFVIDKFPISRPNLTFSTLTVSNMSPEDSSIYLCSVVLPGALNTEAFFGQGTRLTVV.

This chain links TRBV5-4 with TRBJ2-3; possible D gene TRBD2, 6 bases. The CDR3 length is 15 residues. The V end was cut by 3 bases, the J end by 5 bases, with 16 bases between. The germline gives CDR1 SGHNT, CDR2 YYREEE (reference sequence). CDR3 bases: TGTGCCAGCAGCTGGGTGGAGGGCCAGGGAGATACGCAGTATTTT. It yields the protein CASSWVEGQGDTQYF.

The rearrangement links TRBV19 to TRBJ1-3; D unclear. Per germline, CDR1 LNHDA and CDR2 SQIVND (reference sequence). This CDR3 is 12 amino acids long. The V gene lost 7 bases and the J gene lost 4 bases, with 8 bases spanning the gap. The CDR3 sequence is CASNAGGNTIYF. In nucleotides, the CDR3 is TGTGCCAGTAACGCGGGGGGAAACACCATATATTTT. Full variable domain (remainder filled in from reference TRBV19 and TRBJ1-3): DGGITQSPKYLFRKEGQNVTLSCEQNLNHDAMYWYRQDPGQGLRLIYYSQIVNDFQKGDIAEGYSVSREKKESFPLTVTSAQKNPTAFYLCASNAGGNTIYFGEGSWLTVV.

The rearrangement joins TRBV19 to TRBJ1-1, with D possibly being TRBD1 (6 bases). Germline loops: CDR1 LNHDA, CDR2 SQIVND (reference sequence). Trimming pared 6 bases from V and 4 bases from J, leaving 21 bases between. This CDR3 comprises 16 residues. CDR3 nucleotide sequence: TGTGCCAGTAGATTCGGGCCCAGGGGTGGGAGCACTGAAGCTTTCTTT. Translating gives CASRFGPRGGSTEAFF.

The rearrangement joins TRBV7-8 to TRBJ2-7; 8 positions agree with TRBD1. The CDR3 is 14 amino acids. J was trimmed by 2 bases and V by 1 base; bases with no gene match: 1. CDR1 is SGHVS, CDR2 FQNEAQ, per germline. The CDR3 spells CASSLVDRAYEQYF. The CDR3 DNA reads as TGTGCCAGCAGCTTAGTGGACAGGGCCTACGAGCAGTACTTC. The entire variable domain, with the rest obtained from reference TRBV7-8 and TRBJ2-7, is as follows: GAGVSQSPRYKVAKRGQDVALRCDPISGHVSLFWYQQALGQGPEFLTYFQNEAQLDKSGLPSDRFFAERPEGSVSTLKIQRTQQEDSAVYLCASSLVDRAYEQYFGPGTRLTVT.

The chain combines TRBV21-1 with TRBJ1-6; the DNA was not used to check the table's D call, TRBD1. TRBV21-1 is an annotated pseudogene. This CDR3 region has 14 residues. The CDR3 spells CASSYIHTNSPLHF. In DNA, the CDR3 is TGTGCCAGCAGCTACATTCATACTAATTCACCCCTCCACTTT.

This chain connects TRBV7-3 to TRBJ2-3; a weak D match, TRBD2 (6 bases). The CDR3 covers 15 residues. The ends were cut back, 3 bases at V and 1 base at J, with 11 bases in the middle. Germline CDR1 and CDR2: SGHTA and FQGTGA. The CDR3 protein is CASSFTGTRTDTQYF. As DNA, the CDR3 is TGTGCCAGCAGCTTCACCGGGACTCGCACAGATACGCAGTATTTT. Full variable domain (rest looked up from reference TRBV7-3 and TRBJ2-3): GAGVSQTPSNKVTEKGKYVELRCDPISGHTALYWYRQSLGQGPEFLIYFQGTGAADDSGLPNDRFFAVRPEGSVSTLKIQRTERGDSAVYLCASSFTGTRTDTQYFGPGTRLTVL.